These 30 T cell receptor beta chains came from one sample sequenced in a study of response to subunit inactivated influenza vaccine. TCRdb called the RT-PCR reads again in MiXCR, with one record for every CDR3 protein. The sample lists around 180,000 distinct CDR3 sequences; around 9.2% were seen once. Sequenced here: non-naive T cells sorted from PBMCs, sampled on the day of vaccination. The receptors were gathered from a man aged 45 to 65 who received an inactivated influenza vaccine.

This clonotype was observed a handful of times. A much larger clone differs from this one at a single base, so this may be a read error. The chain joins TRBV2 to TRBJ2-1; TRBD2 matches at 10 bases. Trimming cost V 5 bases and J 1 base; bases outside gene matches: 2. The germline CDR1 and CDR2 sequences are SNHLY and FYNNEI. The length of the CDR3 is 15 residues. CDR3 sequence reads: CASSFSGGSYNEQFF. CDR3 nucleotide sequence: TGTGCCAGCAGTTTTAGCGGGGGGTCCTACAATGAGCAGTTCTTC.

This chain connects TRBV30 to TRBJ2-7; no clear D gene. The CDR3 has 13 residues. V was pared by 3 bases and J by 3 bases, with 12 bases between. In germline, CDR1 is GTSNPN, CDR2 SVGIG (reference sequence). CDR3 DNA sequence: TGTGCCTGGAGCCTCGGCAGCCTCTACGAGCAGTACTTC. Its translation is CAWSLGSLYEQYF.

This clonotype was recorded at least ten times. V and J are TRBV6-2 or TRBV6-3 and TRBJ1-1; no reliable D call. This CDR3 is built from 13 residues. V lost 0 bases and J lost 3, with 5 bases in between. CDR1 and CDR2 from the germline V gene are MNHEY and SVGEGT. In DNA, the CDR3 is TGTGCCAGCAGTTACTCGGCTCACACTGAAGCTTTCTTT. This encodes CASSYSAHTEAFF.

The V gene is TRBV20-1, the J gene TRBJ2-3, with 7 positions matching TRBD2. CDR3 length: 14 residues. Germline V gene lookup returns CDR1 DFQATT and CDR2 SNEGSKA (reference sequence). Trimming took 4 bases from V and 0 from J; bases not matched to a gene: 4. For the CDR3, the DNA is TGCAGTGCTACAGCGGGATCCAGCACAGATACGCAGTATTTT. Residues: CSATAGSSTDTQYF.

The J gene is TRBJ2-7, the V gene TRBV12-3 or TRBV12-4, with 8 bases aligning to TRBD1. V gave up 5 bases and J gave up 8 bases; unmatched junction bases: 14. There are 15 residues in the CDR3. CDR3 in DNA: TGTGCCAGCAGTCCGGGACAGGTTGGGGGATTCAAGCAGTACTTC. Amino acids: CASSPGQVGGFKQYF.

The chain carries TRBV28 and TRBJ2-5; no clear D. The CDR3 is 14 residues long. The germline V and J ends were trimmed by 5 bases and 1 base, with 11 bases remaining between them. CDR1 MDHEN and CDR2 SYDVKM come from the germline V gene. CDR3 nucleotide sequence: TGTGCCAGCAGTCGACCCGGACGCCAAGAGACCCAGTACTTC. It codes for CASSRPGRQETQYF.

The chain uses TRBV28 and TRBJ1-5, with D unclear. Trimming removed 7 bases from V and 4 bases from J, with 8 bases in between. The CDR3 runs 12 residues. CDR1 is MDHEN, CDR2 SYDVKM, per germline. CDR3 in DNA: TGTGCCAGCACCCCCAGAAATCAGCCCCAGCATTTT. As protein: CASTPRNQPQHF. The full variable domain, with the rest looked up from reference TRBV28 and TRBJ1-5, is DVKVTQSSRYLVKRTGEKVFLECVQDMDHENMFWYRQDPGLGLRLIYFSYDVKMKEKGDIPEGYSVSREKKERFSLILESASTNQTSMYLCASTPRNQPQHFGDGTRLSIL.

Ten or more counts support this clonotype. V usage is TRBV5-1 and J usage is TRBJ2-7; 9 nucleotides agree with TRBD1. Germline V gene data show CDR1 as SGHRS and CDR2 as YFSETQ. Trimming removed 6 bases from V and 6 bases from J; junction bases left unmatched: 13. The CDR3 loop spans 15 amino acids. DNA for the CDR3: TGCGCCAGCACCTTAGGGACAGGGATCTTCTCCGAGCAGTACTTC. This translates into CASTLGTGIFSEQYF.

Details on this clonotype: A clone one base away is much larger, so this may be a read error. Here the CDR3 omits its conserved ending phenylalanine or tryptophan, so a read error is the likely source. It is unclear where the CDR3 begins or ends on the DNA, so no DNA is shown, and the CDR3 is as TCRdb lists it. The chain carries TRBV3-1 and TRBJ1-2; the table's D call TRBD1 went unverified against the DNA. Germline V gives CDR1 LGHDT, CDR2 YNNKEL (reference sequence). From its first to its last residue, the CDR3 has 12 amino acids. This CDR3 reads CASSPERGLLTS.

This clonotype was observed a handful of times. The chain has TRBV11-2 and TRBJ2-5; tentative D call: TRBD1 (6 bases). The V gene lost 5 bases and the J gene lost 4 bases, with 17 bases spanning the gap. The CDR3 runs 15 residues. CDR1 and CDR2 (germline): SGHAT, FQNNGV. The CDR3 region is CASSLSTGFRETQYF. The DNA for the CDR3 is TGTGCCAGCAGCCTTTCAACAGGGTTTCGAGAGACCCAGTACTTC. Filled out from reference TRBV11-2 and TRBJ2-5, the complete variable domain reads EAGVAQSPRYKIIEKRQSVAFWCNPISGHATLYWYQQILGQGPKLLIQFQNNGVVDDSQLPKDRFSAERLKGVDSTLKIQPAKLEDSAVYLCASSLSTGFRETQYFGPGTRLLVL.

The chain recombines TRBV20-1 with TRBJ2-1; 12 nucleotides line up with TRBD2. V shed 0 bases and J 0 bases; nucleotides not matched to a gene: 9. This CDR3 has 19 amino acids. Germline CDR1 reads DFQATT; CDR2 reads SNEGSKA (reference sequence). The CDR3: CSARDTSGGPSPSYNEQFF. The CDR3 region has the DNA TGCAGTGCTAGAGATACTAGCGGGGGGCCCTCCCCCTCCTACAATGAGCAGTTCTTC.

This clonotype was seen a few times. The genes are TRBV12-3 or TRBV12-4 and TRBJ2-3; 7 nucleotides agree with TRBD1. CDR3 length: 13 residues. J lost 11 bases, V lost 3 bases, and 8 bases had no gene match. The CDR3, as DNA: TGTGCCAGCAGTTTCGAGGTCCGGGACAGGCAGTATTTT. Its protein is CASSFEVRDRQYF.

This clonotype was observed many times. This sequence joins TRBV12-3 or TRBV12-4 and TRBJ2-1; 7 bases fit TRBD2. With V trimmed by 6 bases and J by 3 bases, 11 bases remained unmatched. CDR3 length: 16 amino acids. CDR3 DNA: TGTGCCAGCAGCCCTGGGGGGGTTACCTACTACAATGAGCAGTTCTTC. It specifies CASSPGGVTYYNEQFF.

The gene calls are TRBV6-2 or TRBV6-3 and TRBJ1-5; possible D gene TRBD1, 6 bases. The CDR3 is made up of 16 amino acids. V shed 4 bases and J shed 1 base, with 14 bases lying between them. Germline V gene lookup returns CDR1 MNHEY and CDR2 SVGEGT. The CDR3 DNA reads as TGTGCCAGCAGTTCATTTCTAGGACAGAGCAATCAGCCCCAGCATTTT. Protein: CASSSFLGQSNQPQHF.

A few counts support this clonotype. J is TRBJ1-2 and V is TRBV4-2; D may be TRBD1 (5 bases). The CDR3 extends over 14 amino acids. The germline V gene has CDR1 LGHNA and CDR2 YNFKEQ. V was shortened by 1 base and J by 8 bases, with 14 bases between the two germline ends. CDR3 sequence: CASSQGRASEGYTF. As DNA, the CDR3 is TGTGCCAGCAGCCAAGGCAGGGCTAGTGAAGGCTACACCTTC.

The CDR3 sequence is CASTQGNEQFF. DNA of the CDR3: TGTGCCAGCACCCAGGGAAATGAGCAGTTCTTC. The genes are TRBV6-2 or TRBV6-3 and TRBJ2-1, with D possibly matching TRBD1 (5 bases). The CDR3 length is 11 residues. Between the trimmed V and J ends, which lost 7 bases and 7 bases, there was a span of 8 bases. In germline, CDR1 is MNHEY, CDR2 SVGEGT.

Ten or more counts support this clonotype. CDR3: CASSPKWGPGGTSGTSYNEQFF. CDR3 sequence (DNA): TGTGCCAGCAGCCCAAAGTGGGGGCCTGGGGGGACTAGCGGTACTTCCTACAATGAGCAGTTCTTC. This sequence joins TRBV4-2 and TRBJ2-1, with 11 bases lining up with TRBD2. V lost 4 bases, J lost 1 base, and 21 bases stayed unmatched. The CDR3 covers 22 residues. Germline lookup yields CDR1 LGHNA and CDR2 YNFKEQ.

The chain has TRBV20-1 and TRBJ2-1; the D gene is possibly TRBD1 (6 bases). Germline loops: CDR1 DFQATT, CDR2 SNEGSKA (reference sequence). CDR3 length: 17 amino acids. V was pared by 1 base and J by 2 bases, with 18 bases between. The CDR3 DNA reads TGCAGTGCTAGAGCCCTAGGGGAGCGGACAGCCTACAATGAGCAGTTCTTC. Protein product: CSARALGERTAYNEQFF.

The sample holds a few counts of this clonotype. The chain has TRBV7-2 and TRBJ1-2; D is uncertain. Deletions cut 5 bases from V and 3 bases from J, with 13 bases between. Germline V CDR1 and CDR2: SGHTA, FQGNSA. This CDR3 region has 14 residues. CDR3 DNA sequence: TGTGCCAGCAGCGCATCCGCCGGAGACTATGGCTACACCTTC. Amino acid sequence: CASSASAGDYGYTF.

This clonotype has a handful of counts. V usage is TRBV4-3 and J usage is TRBJ2-1, with TRBD1 identical over 11 bases. The CDR3 runs to 16 residues. Looked up from germline, CDR1 is LGHNA and CDR2 is YSLEER. The trim removed 0 bases at V and 7 bases at J, leaving 5 bases unmatched. The CDR3 loop is CASSQDRGTGGNEQFF. For the CDR3, the DNA is TGCGCCAGCAGCCAAGATAGGGGGACAGGGGGTAATGAGCAGTTCTTC.

This clonotype came up a few times. This chain joins TRBV4-2 and TRBJ2-1, with D unclear. Trimming stripped 0 bases from V and 4 bases from J, with 13 bases between. Germline values: CDR1 LGHNA, CDR2 YNFKEQ. The length of the CDR3 is 16 residues. The CDR3 DNA is TGTGCCAGCAGCCAAGAACCCCAGATCCTATACAATGAGCAGTTCTTC. This codes for CASSQEPQILYNEQFF.

This clonotype has only a few counts. This chain uses TRBV20-1 with TRBJ2-3; 13 nucleotides align to TRBD2. Germline CDR1 is DFQATT and CDR2 is SNEGSKA (reference sequence). The CDR3 spans 15 residues. V lost 5 bases to trimming and J lost 5 bases; unmatched junction nucleotides: 7. The CDR3 coding sequence is TGCAGTGCTTTATCAACTAGCGGGAGGGAAGATACGCAGTATTTT. This sequence encodes CSALSTSGREDTQYF.

A few counts support this clonotype. The chain carries TRBV10-3 and TRBJ1-5; unclear D gene. V was pared by 2 bases and J by 2 bases, with 10 bases between. There are 15 residues in the CDR3. Germline CDR1 and CDR2: ENHRY and SYGVKD. The CDR3 DNA sequence: TGTGCCATCAGTGAGGGCGGAGATCGCAATCAGCCCCAGCATTTT. Residues: CAISEGGDRNQPQHF.

The chain combines TRBV2 with TRBJ2-5; unclear D gene. Trimming removed 2 bases from V and 5 bases from J, with 18 bases in between. The CDR3 is made up of 16 amino acids. The germline V gene has CDR1 SNHLY and CDR2 FYNNEI. The CDR3 DNA follows: TGTGCCAGCAGTGAAATCAAACTGGTTAAGGTGGAGACCCAGTACTTC. This gives the protein CASSEIKLVKVETQYF.

V and J are TRBV7-2 and TRBJ2-3; unclear D gene. Trimming took 5 bases from V and 4 from J, leaving 7 bases between them. The CDR3 is 12 amino acids. Germline lookup yields CDR1 SGHTA and CDR2 FQGNSA. The CDR3 loop reads CASSQIPDTQYF. CDR3 coding DNA: TGTGCCAGCAGCCAAATCCCAGATACGCAGTATTTT.

This clonotype was counted a few times. The CDR3, as DNA: TGTGCCAGCAGTCCCCGACAGGGGTTAAGCAATCAGCCCCAGCATTTT. Its protein is CASSPRQGLSNQPQHF. The chain recombines TRBV6-1 with TRBJ1-5; 8 bases are a match to TRBD1. With 5 bases clipped from V and 1 base from J, the junction kept 7 bases outside the gene matches. CDR1 MNHNS and CDR2 SASEGT come from the germline V gene. The CDR3 runs 16 residues.

At least ten counts were recorded for this clonotype. The J gene is TRBJ2-2, the V gene TRBV6-2 or TRBV6-3, with 14 bases aligning to TRBD2. Per germline, CDR1 MNHEY and CDR2 SVGEGT. After removal of 6 bases from V and 3 bases from J, the junction contained 12 bases not matched to a gene. This CDR3 region has 19 residues. The CDR3 here is CASSPRGLAGGRDTGELFF. The DNA for the CDR3 is TGTGCCAGCAGCCCGCGAGGACTAGCGGGAGGACGGGACACCGGGGAGCTGTTTTTT.

This clonotype was found a few times. The genes are TRBV6-2 or TRBV6-3 and TRBJ2-1, with D perhaps being TRBD1 or TRBD2 (5 bases each). Trimming left V 6 bases short and J 7 bases short, with 10 bases between. There are 12 residues in the CDR3. In germline, CDR1 is MNHEY, CDR2 SVGEGT. The CDR3 nucleotides read TGTGCCAGCAGCCCGTGGGGGAATGAGCAGTTCTTC. This gives the protein CASSPWGNEQFF.

This clonotype was seen repeatedly, ten times or more. The chain carries TRBV29-1 and TRBJ2-1; D is perhaps TRBD2 (5 bases). V shed 6 bases and J shed 5 bases, with 14 bases lying between them. The CDR3 extends over 13 amino acids. The V gene's germline CDR1 is SQVTM and CDR2 ANQGSEA. The CDR3 DNA follows: TGCAGCGTGGAACGGGGTTTCCACAATGAGCAGTTCTTC. It is translated as CSVERGFHNEQFF.

This clonotype was detected ten times or more. V is TRBV28 and J is TRBJ1-1; no clear D. CDR3 length: 13 residues. Germline CDR1 MDHEN, CDR2 SYDVKM. V lost 10 bases and J lost 4, with 16 bases in between. CDR3 residues: CATQPAETTEAFF. CDR3 nucleotide sequence: TGTGCCACCCAACCGGCGGAGACCACTGAAGCTTTCTTT.